Here is one T cell receptor beta chain with its context. Its target is unknown. The CDR3 totals 14 residues. V shed 5 bases and J shed 2 bases, with 14 bases lying between them. The germline CDR1 and CDR2 sequences are DFQATT and SNEGSKA (reference sequence). This record comes from a study of human T cells and chemical hapten exposure. The time point is: patch test 2, 6 weeks after DPC sensitization. Treatment specified: therapeutic diphenylcyclopropenone sensitization with weekly scalp DPC. The library labeled individual cDNA molecules by adding unique molecular identifiers to them. In the original workflow: Sample TCR totals centred on a median of approximately 96,000, ranging 23,224 to 690,600. TCRdb processed the RACE reads anew with MiXCR; each CDR3 protein has one entry. The V and J calls come from TCRdb's annotation, not from the publication. This table has about 42,000 distinct CDR3 sequences, around 8.9% appearing once.

Findings of the study overall: Following DPC sensitization, TCRs present above 1 in 1000 frequency showed no change. Expanded TCRs made up significantly more big CDR3 similarity clusters than controls did.

The clonotype comes from a woman between 40 and 55 years old with alopecia areata. Some clones in this sample may be carry-over from other donors' samples. This rearrangement joins TRBV20-1 to TRBJ2-3; a possible D gene is TRBD1 (6 bases). Here the sequenced sample was whole blood, taken in connection with sensitization to the hapten diphenylcyclopropenone (DPC). For the CDR3, the DNA is TGCAGTGCTGTTGGACAGTGGAACACAGATACGCAGTATTTT. Translated, it gives CSAVGQWNTDTQYF.